One and the same sample provided the 28 T cell receptor beta chains below, sequenced in a study of CD8+ T cells in alopecia areata. Treatment noted: oral pan-JAK inhibitor, 5-10 mg twice daily. Sequencing used cDNA as its template, made by extracting RNA and reverse transcribing it. Clones were read by immunoSEQ multiplex PCR, and TCRdb kept only the in-frame ones, dropping some. In the table there are under 200,000 clones, 55% to 75% of which are singletons. This sample comprised CD4+ T cells sorted from blood, obtained at week 24, from a patient treated with tofacitinib. The origin of the receptors is a human donor with alopecia areata.

The V and J genes are TRBV6-1 and TRBJ1-5, with TRBD1 matching 9 bases. CDR1 MNHNS and CDR2 SASEGT come from the germline V gene. This CDR3 region has 14 residues. V lost 5 bases, J lost 3 bases, and 2 bases stayed unmatched. The CDR3 reads CASSQQGANQPQHF. The CDR3 DNA reads TGTGCCAGCAGTCAACAGGGGGCCAATCAGCCCCAGCATTTT.

This clone has just a few counts. This chain connects TRBV5-6 to TRBJ2-1, with D uncertain. With 4 bases removed from V and 4 bases from J, the gap between germline ends came to 6 bases. The CDR3 covers 12 residues. CDR1 and CDR2 from the germline V gene are SGHDT and YYEEEE. The DNA of the CDR3 is TGTGCCAGCAGCCGGACGTACAATGAGCAGTTCTTC. Encoded protein: CASSRTYNEQFF.

The chain's CDR3 is CARGRRETQYF. The CDR3 DNA is TGTGCCCGAGGGAGGCGGGAGACCCAGTACTTC. J is TRBJ2-5 and V is TRBV30; a possible D gene is TRBD2 (6 bases). Germline V gene sequence: CDR1 GTSNPN, CDR2 SVGIG (reference sequence). Trimming left V 8 bases short and J 5 bases short, with 12 bases between. The CDR3 has 11 amino acids.

The rearrangement uses TRBV5-1 and TRBJ1-2, with a weak D call TRBD1 (6 bases). The length of the CDR3 is 17 residues. Trimming pared 4 bases from V and 7 bases from J, leaving 26 bases between. CDR1 and CDR2 (germline): SGHRS, YFSETQ. The CDR3 spells CASSQWGHPESLFGYTF. The CDR3 DNA reads TGCGCCAGCAGCCAATGGGGACACCCAGAGTCACTATTTGGCTACACCTTC.

V gene TRBV6-6 combines with J gene TRBJ2-1; 7 positions match TRBD2. The V and J ends lost 7 bases and 7 bases, in that order; junction bases with no gene match: 10. This CDR3 is 14 amino acids long. CDR1 and CDR2 from the germline V gene are MNHNY and SVGAGI (reference sequence). CDR3 DNA: TGTGCCAGCATGGAAGCGGGGATACCGAATGAGCAGTTCTTC. Its protein product is CASMEAGIPNEQFF.

This sequence joins TRBV6-5 and TRBJ1-1, with 8 bases aligning to TRBD1. The germline CDR1 and CDR2 sequences are MNHEY and SVGAGI. J was trimmed by 5 bases and V by 0 bases; bases with no gene match: 5. This CDR3 spans 15 amino acids. The CDR3 DNA reads TGTGCCAGCAGTTACTCTTACAGGGGGGTTACTGAAGCTTTCTTT. Protein product: CASSYSYRGVTEAFF.

The chain is built from TRBV6-6 and TRBJ2-3; D may be TRBD2 (5 bases). Germline CDR1 and CDR2: MNHNY and SVGAGI (reference sequence). V lost 6 bases to trimming and J lost 0 bases, with 7 bases between them. The CDR3 consists of 13 residues. CDR3 loop: CASRTGSTDTQYF. The CDR3 DNA sequence: TGTGCCAGCAGGACGGGGAGCACAGATACGCAGTATTTT.

This clone was counted a few times. The chain combines TRBV29-1 with TRBJ2-5; D is uncertain. V lost 0 bases and J lost 3, with 11 bases in between. CDR3 length equals 14 residues. CDR1 is SQVTM, CDR2 ANQGSEA, per germline. The CDR3 nucleotides read TGCAGCGTTGAAGATACCGGCCTAGAAGAGACCCAGTACTTC. Translating gives CSVEDTGLEETQYF.

V and J are TRBV29-1 and TRBJ2-3, with D tentatively TRBD1 or TRBD2 (5 bases each). Trimming stripped 4 bases from V and 2 bases from J, with 19 bases between. This CDR3 contains 16 residues. Per germline, CDR1 SQVTM and CDR2 ANQGSEA. CDR3 residues: CSVVGVSGQATDTQYF. The DNA of the CDR3 is TGCAGCGTTGTCGGCGTGTCGGGGCAAGCCACAGATACGCAGTATTTT.

The rearrangement joins TRBV25-1 to TRBJ2-1; D may match TRBD1 or TRBD2 (5 bases each). Looked up from germline, CDR1 is MGHDK and CDR2 is SYGVNS. Trimming took off 4 bases at V and 7 bases at J, with 20 bases between the two ends. The length of the CDR3 is 16 residues. The DNA for the CDR3 is TGTGCCAGCAGTGCCCTCGGGACCCCGAGGGTGAATGAGCAGTTCTTC. This codes for CASSALGTPRVNEQFF.

CDR3 nucleotides: TGCAGCGCCTCGTTGGGTACCGGCTACACCTTC. This translates into CSASLGTGYTF. The gene calls are TRBV29-1 and TRBJ1-2; no clear D gene. The CDR3 runs 11 residues. V was pared by 7 bases and J by 8 bases, with 14 bases between. Germline assignment: CDR1 SQVTM and CDR2 ANQGSEA.

This sequence joins TRBV29-1 and TRBJ2-7; 7 positions agree with TRBD1. In germline, CDR1 is SQVTM, CDR2 ANQGSEA. The CDR3 sequence is 13 residues long. The ends lost 2 bases at V and 3 bases at J; junction bases unmatched: 4. CDR3 sequence (DNA): TGCAGCGTTGAAAATCGACAGGGCTACGAGCAGTACTTC. Translating it yields CSVENRQGYEQYF.

The DNA for the CDR3 is TGCGCCAGCAGGAAGGCCGGGACAGGGGTTCCTGAAGCTTTCTTT. Encoded protein: CASRKAGTGVPEAFF. This chain uses TRBV5-1 with TRBJ1-1, with 10 bases that match TRBD1. CDR3 length: 15 amino acids. V trimming: 5 bases; J trimming: 6 bases; junction bases outside the gene matches: 10. Germline-derived CDR1 and CDR2 are SGHRS and YFSETQ.

The J gene is TRBJ2-5, the V gene TRBV5-6, with D perhaps given as TRBD1 or TRBD2 (5 bases each). CDR3 size: 11 residues. Looked up from germline, CDR1 is SGHDT and CDR2 is YYEEEE. The germline V and J ends were trimmed by 6 bases and 5 bases, with 8 bases remaining between them. The CDR3 sequence: CASKGEETQYF. CDR3 DNA: TGTGCCAGCAAAGGGGAGGAGACCCAGTACTTC. The whole variable domain, remainder taken from reference TRBV5-6 and TRBJ2-5, is DAGVTQSPTHLIKTRGQQVTLRCSPKSGHDTVSWYQQALGQGPQFIFQYYEEEERQRGNFPDRFSGHQFPNYSSELNVNALLLGDSALYLCASKGEETQYFGPGTRLLVL.

The chain uses TRBV2 and TRBJ2-4; D uncertain. Germline CDR1 reads SNHLY; CDR2 reads FYNNEI. V gave up 4 bases and J gave up 1 base, with 8 bases separating them. This CDR3 has 14 amino acids. The CDR3 protein is CASSGPGAKNIQYF. CDR3 DNA sequence: TGTGCCAGCAGTGGACCTGGGGCCAAAAACATTCAGTACTTC.

The chain's CDR3 is CASSVAQGAFTGELFF. The CDR3 nucleotides are TGTGCCAGCAGCGTAGCACAGGGGGCGTTCACCGGGGAGCTGTTTTTT. This sequence joins TRBV9 and TRBJ2-2, with 9 bases lining up with TRBD1. V shed 0 bases and J 4 bases; nucleotides not matched to a gene: 4. CDR1 and CDR2 from the germline V gene are SGDLS and YYNGEE. The CDR3 has 16 residues.

This clone was detected a few times. This chain joins TRBV19 and TRBJ2-7, with D perhaps TRBD2 (6 bases). From germline, CDR1 is LNHDA and CDR2 SQIVND (reference sequence). Trimming removed 6 bases at V and 3 bases at J, with 12 bases between. This CDR3 region has 13 residues. This CDR3 is CASSGAGYYEQYF. The CDR3 coding sequence is TGTGCCAGTAGCGGGGCGGGGTACTACGAGCAGTACTTC.

This clone has just a few counts. This rearrangement joins TRBV13 to TRBJ2-1, with 7 bases identical to TRBD2. V lost 5 bases, J lost 8 bases, and 15 bases stayed unmatched. Germline CDR1 reads PRHDT; CDR2 reads FYEKMQ (reference sequence). The CDR3 is 16 residues long. The CDR3 coding sequence is TGTGCCAGCAGCCCAAGACTAGCTCGAGGCACGGATGAGCAGTTCTTC. Translation gives CASSPRLARGTDEQFF. Filled out from reference TRBV13 and TRBJ2-1, the complete variable domain reads AAGVIQSPRHLIKEKRETATLKCYPIPRHDTVYWYQQGPGQDPQFLISFYEKMQSDKGSIPDRFSAQQFSDYHSELNMSSLELGDSALYFCASSPRLARGTDEQFFGPGTRLTVL.

The rearrangement joins TRBV9 to TRBJ1-2, with 12 bases matching TRBD1. J was trimmed by 4 bases and V by 4 bases; bases with no gene match: 11. The CDR3 length is 17 residues. Looked up from germline, CDR1 is SGDLS and CDR2 is YYNGEE. The CDR3 loop reads CASSPPGGDRGLYGYTF. The CDR3 DNA reads as TGTGCCAGCAGCCCCCCTGGCGGGGACAGGGGGCTCTATGGCTACACCTTC.

The V and J genes are TRBV18 and TRBJ1-5; no firm D call. The CDR3 runs 13 residues. V was shortened by 3 bases and J by 4 bases, with 7 bases between the two germline ends. Germline V gene data show CDR1 as KGHSH and CDR2 as LQKENI. Here the CDR3 DNA reads TGTGCCAGCTCACCTACCGGGAATCAGCCCCAGCATTTT. Translated, it gives CASSPTGNQPQHF. The full variable domain, completed using reference TRBV18 and TRBJ1-5, is NAGVMQNPRHLVRRRGQEARLRCSPMKGHSHVYWYRQLPEEGLKFMVYLQKENIIDESGMPKERFSAEFPKEGPSILRIQQVVRGDSAAYFCASSPTGNQPQHFGDGTRLSIL.

The genes are TRBV7-9 and TRBJ2-5; the D is unclear. The CDR3 runs to 15 residues. The V end was cut by 6 bases, the J end by 4 bases, with 18 bases between. Germline loops: CDR1 SEHNR, CDR2 FQNEAQ (reference sequence). CDR3 DNA sequence: TGTGCCAGCAGGCACGCTCGTGGATCCCCAGAGACCCAGTACTTC. Encoded protein: CASRHARGSPETQYF. Variable domain in full (rest from reference TRBV7-9 and TRBJ2-5): DTGVSQNPRHKITKRGQNVTFRCDPISEHNRLYWYRQTLGQGPEFLTYFQNEAQLEKSRLLSDRFSAERPKGSFSTLEIQRTEQGDSAMYLCASRHARGSPETQYFGPGTRLLVL.

The V gene is TRBV9, the J gene TRBJ2-5; 7 nucleotides line up with TRBD1. The CDR3 contains 13 residues. The germline V gene has CDR1 SGDLS and CDR2 YYNGEE. The V gene end was trimmed by 5 bases and the J gene end by 5 bases; junction bases not matched to a gene: 6. In DNA form, the CDR3 reads TGTGCCAGCAGAGGGACAGCCGAGGAGACCCAGTACTTC. This gives the protein CASRGTAEETQYF.

The chain carries TRBV30 and TRBJ2-7; D possibly matches TRBD1 or TRBD2 (7 bases each). Germline V lookup: CDR1 GTSNPN, CDR2 SVGIG (reference sequence). The CDR3 has 17 amino acids. Trimming stripped 3 bases from V and 2 bases from J, with 23 bases between. The CDR3 DNA reads as TGTGCCTGGAGCCCCCTAAGGGGGAGGGGGCTGACCTACGAGCAGTACTTC. Protein sequence: CAWSPLRGRGLTYEQYF.

As for this clone: Distinct nucleotide sequences in the sample also encode this CDR3. The chain combines TRBV4-2 with TRBJ1-4; the D is unclear. Germline V CDR1 and CDR2: LGHNA, YNFKEQ. Trimming removed 1 base from V and 2 bases from J, with 5 bases in between. The CDR3 consists of 14 residues. The CDR3 sequence is CASSQGGTNEKLFF. For the CDR3, the DNA is TGTGCCAGCAGCCAAGGCGGGACTAATGAAAAACTGTTTTTT.

The gene calls are TRBV5-5 and TRBJ1-6, with 7 bases lining up with TRBD1. This CDR3 has 17 amino acids. The germline V gene encodes CDR1 SGHKS and CDR2 YYEKEE (reference sequence). Unmatched junction bases numbered 11, after V lost 4 bases and J lost 4 bases. DNA of the CDR3: TGTGCCAGCAGCCATCTCTCCGGGACAGAGTATAATTCACCCCTCCACTTT. Its protein product is CASSHLSGTEYNSPLHF.

This clone was detected only once. This chain links TRBV7-9 with TRBJ2-7, with D perhaps matching TRBD1 (5 bases). Germline V lookup: CDR1 SEHNR, CDR2 FQNEAQ (reference sequence). CDR3 length equals 14 residues. V was shortened by 1 base and J by 2 bases, with 9 bases between the two germline ends. The CDR3 here is CASSLETVTYEQYF. CDR3 DNA: TGTGCCAGCAGCTTAGAGACAGTTACCTACGAGCAGTACTTC.

This chain joins TRBV30 and TRBJ2-1; TRBD2 might be the D (6 bases). This CDR3 comprises 16 residues. Trimming removed 4 bases at V and 7 bases at J, with 23 bases between. CDR1 is GTSNPN and CDR2 is SVGIG in the germline V gene (reference sequence). This chain's CDR3 is CAWTPPGTSLGNEQFF. The CDR3 DNA is TGTGCCTGGACCCCTCCCGGGACTTCCCTGGGGAATGAGCAGTTCTTC.

This clone was picked up many times. V gene TRBV5-1 combines with J gene TRBJ1-1; D is unclear. V shed 1 base and J shed 5 bases, with 15 bases lying between them. This CDR3 is 15 amino acids long. Germline CDR1 SGHRS, CDR2 YFSETQ. The CDR3 loop reads CASSLQPGRETEAFF. CDR3 sequence (DNA): TGCGCCAGCAGCTTGCAGCCGGGCCGGGAAACTGAAGCTTTCTTT.